This passage covers 25 T cell receptor beta chains from one sample sequenced in a study of T-cell memory formation after mild COVID-19 (dated by TCRdb to the early 2020s). The method behind the library was 5' RACE. Sequencing was carried out with an Illumina NovaSeq 6000. Through fastp at Q25 and MiXCR, TCRdb rebuilt clones from the public reads, retaining in-frame beta chains. Rows merge per CDR3 protein into single entries with the most common DNA and genes. Across this sample there are under 650,000 distinct CDR3 sequences, with under 20% seen only once. Of the sample, around 12% falls within the top ten clones. Sequenced sample: PBMCs or a T cell subset sorted from them (not recorded which). These receptors were obtained from an adult woman who had mild COVID-19 (a few samples of this study predate the infection). The sample titles of this study are shuffled in the database, so cell type and time point are left out; the donor was told from shared clones.

Only one count was recorded for this clonotype. The V and J genes are TRBV11-3 and TRBJ2-3; a possible D gene is TRBD1 (5 bases). Germline V CDR1 and CDR2: SGHNT, YENEEA. CDR3 size: 16 residues. V shed 5 bases and J shed 1 base, with 16 bases lying between them. DNA of the CDR3: TGTGCCAGCAGCACAAGCAGGGTTCGGGGCACAGATACGCAGTATTTT. Translation gives CASSTSRVRGTDTQYF.

This clonotype turned up a few times. The J gene is TRBJ2-5, the V gene TRBV7-2; 10 bases are shared with TRBD2. The J segment lost 5 bases and the V segment lost 5 bases, leaving 14 bases of the junction unmatched. The CDR3 sequence is 17 residues long. Germline CDR1 is SGHTA and CDR2 is FQGNSA. The CDR3 sequence: CASSGGVSGRWQETQYF. Written as DNA, the CDR3 is TGTGCCAGCAGCGGGGGAGTTAGCGGGAGGTGGCAGGAGACCCAGTACTTC.

The chain employs TRBV4-1 and TRBJ1-2; 10 bases line up with TRBD1. V lost 4 bases to trimming and J lost 6 bases; unmatched junction nucleotides: 11. This CDR3 is 16 amino acids long. Germline values: CDR1 MGHRA, CDR2 YSYEKL. This CDR3 reads CASSLAGTGDGDGYTF. CDR3 bases: TGCGCCAGCAGCCTCGCCGGGACAGGGGATGGAGATGGCTACACCTTC.

The rearrangement uses TRBV29-1 and TRBJ2-5, with TRBD1 identical over 8 bases. Trimming cost V 3 bases and J 0 bases; bases outside gene matches: 9. The CDR3 runs to 16 residues. The germline V gene encodes CDR1 SQVTM and CDR2 ANQGSEA. Here the CDR3 reads CSVDRGRETNQETQYF. Here the CDR3 DNA reads TGCAGCGTTGACAGGGGGCGCGAGACGAACCAAGAGACCCAGTACTTC.

The table lists this clonotype with many counts. The chain joins TRBV6-4 to TRBJ2-3; TRBD2 matches at 13 bases. This CDR3 has 15 residues. The germline CDR1 and CDR2 sequences are MRHNA and SNTAGT. V lost 2 bases, J lost 4 bases, and 0 bases stayed unmatched. CDR3 amino acids: CASSDTSGGADTQYF. The DNA of the CDR3 is TGTGCCAGCAGTGACACTAGCGGGGGGGCAGATACGCAGTATTTT.

This sequence joins TRBV20-1 and TRBJ1-1, with 12 bases identical to TRBD1. This CDR3 comprises 14 residues. V trimming: 5 bases; J trimming: 6 bases; junction bases outside the gene matches: 7. Germline CDR1 DFQATT, CDR2 SNEGSKA (reference sequence). CDR3 bases: TGCAGTGCTGGAGGGACAGGGGGCAATCCTGAAGCTTTCTTT. This encodes CSAGGTGGNPEAFF.

J is TRBJ1-2 and V is TRBV5-1, with 7 bases lining up with TRBD1. CDR3 size: 13 residues. CDR1 and CDR2 (germline): SGHRS, YFSETQ. After removal of 2 bases from V and 4 bases from J, the junction contained 2 bases not matched to a gene. This CDR3 reads CASSFRQGYGYTF. CDR3 in DNA: TGCGCCAGCAGCTTTCGACAGGGCTATGGCTACACCTTC.

As to this clonotype: Possible read error: a much larger clone is one base away. DNA of the CDR3: TGTGCCAGCAGTTACGGTGCCAACGAGCAGTACTTC. Its protein product is CASSYGANEQYF. This chain connects TRBV6-6 to TRBJ2-7; the D is unclear. The CDR3 is made up of 12 amino acids. V shed 2 bases and J shed 5 bases, with 7 bases lying between them. The germline V gene has CDR1 MNHNY and CDR2 SVGAGI (reference sequence).

The J gene is TRBJ1-2, the V gene TRBV11-2; no definite D call. Trimming removed 5 bases at V and 3 bases at J, with 16 bases between. Germline V CDR1 and CDR2: SGHAT, FQNNGV. The CDR3 is made up of 15 amino acids. The CDR3 DNA follows: TGTGCCAGCAGCCCGACCGTGGGCGCGGACTATGGCTACACCTTC. Its protein product is CASSPTVGADYGYTF.

This clonotype was picked up a small number of times. This chain connects TRBV5-1 to TRBJ2-2; 8 bases line up with TRBD1. Per germline, CDR1 SGHRS and CDR2 YFSETQ. The CDR3 contains 17 residues. V lost 4 bases to trimming and J lost 5 bases; unmatched junction nucleotides: 13. CDR3 DNA: TGCGCCAGCAGCGGAAGACAGGGGCGCGGCGTAACCGGGGAGCTGTTTTTT. This codes for CASSGRQGRGVTGELFF.

The chain carries TRBV4-3 and TRBJ2-7, with 7 bases lining up with TRBD1. The germline V gene encodes CDR1 LGHNA and CDR2 YSLEER. This CDR3 has 15 amino acids. Losses at the gene ends were 0 bases for V and 1 base for J; bases not matched to a gene: 3. The CDR3 nucleotides are TGCGCCAGCAGCCAAGAGACAGGGCCATCCTACGAGCAGTACTTC. It yields the protein CASSQETGPSYEQYF.

V is TRBV12-3 or TRBV12-4 and J is TRBJ2-1, with 10 bases aligning to TRBD1. V dropped 8 bases and J dropped 7; count of bases not matched to a gene: 8. There are 14 residues in the CDR3. CDR3 protein: CASRGDRGRNEQFF. For the CDR3, the DNA is TGTGCCAGCCGGGGCGACAGGGGGCGGAATGAGCAGTTCTTC.

The CDR3 loop is CASSSSTRTEQFF. CDR3 nucleotides: TGTGCCAGCAGCTCTTCGACTAGGACTGAGCAGTTCTTC. This chain connects TRBV7-2 to TRBJ2-1; D is perhaps TRBD2 (6 bases). Germline-derived CDR1 and CDR2 are SGHTA and FQGNSA. The CDR3 has 13 residues. The V gene lost 4 bases and the J gene lost 9 bases, with 13 bases spanning the gap.

This clonotype has at least ten counts. The genes are TRBV7-8 and TRBJ2-5; 7 bases agree with TRBD1. The CDR3 loop spans 15 amino acids. CDR1 is SGHVS, CDR2 FQNEAQ, per germline. V was pared by 3 bases and J by 4 bases, with 8 bases of the junction left unmatched. The CDR3 sequence is CASSFTGVTRETQYF. Written as DNA, the CDR3 is TGTGCCAGCAGCTTTACAGGGGTTACCAGAGAGACCCAGTACTTC.

In its sample, this clonotype was seen a few times. The chain carries TRBV5-1 and TRBJ2-3; D is perhaps TRBD2 (5 bases). The CDR3 consists of 13 residues. Trimming stripped 7 bases from V and 1 base from J, with 10 bases between. CDR1 and CDR2 from the germline V gene are SGHRS and YFSETQ. DNA of the CDR3: TGCGCCAGCGCCTTGGAGGGCACAGATACGCAGTATTTT. Translated, it gives CASALEGTDTQYF.

The chain's CDR3 is CASSASPTTDTQYF. CDR3 DNA: TGTGCCAGCAGCGCTTCCCCTACCACAGATACGCAGTATTTT. The rearrangement joins TRBV9 to TRBJ2-3; no firm D call. Trimming pared 3 bases from V and 2 bases from J, leaving 10 bases between. The CDR3 spans 14 residues. Germline assignment: CDR1 SGDLS and CDR2 YYNGEE. Complete variable domain (other parts from reference TRBV9 and TRBJ2-3): DSGVTQTPKHLITATGQRVTLRCSPRSGDLSVYWYQQSLDQGLQFLIQYYNGEERAKGNILERFSAQQFPDLHSELNLSSLELGDSALYFCASSASPTTDTQYFGPGTRLTVL.

The table lists this clonotype with a few counts. The rearrangement joins TRBV30 to TRBJ2-5, with 7 bases aligning to TRBD1. V gave up 3 bases and J gave up 2 bases; unmatched junction bases: 9. The germline V gene encodes CDR1 GTSNPN and CDR2 SVGIG (reference sequence). This CDR3 contains 15 residues. The CDR3 region is CAWSDGTEKQETQYF. As DNA, the CDR3 is TGTGCCTGGAGCGACGGGACAGAAAAACAAGAGACCCAGTACTTC.

The table lists this clonotype with a few counts. The chain recombines TRBV7-8 with TRBJ1-1, with D tentatively TRBD1 (5 bases). With 7 bases removed from V and 4 bases from J, the gap between germline ends came to 19 bases. This CDR3 is 15 amino acids long. From germline, CDR1 is SGHVS and CDR2 FQNEAQ. CDR3 protein: CASIWGGGRTTEAFF. CDR3 bases: TGTGCCAGCATCTGGGGGGGAGGGCGGACCACTGAAGCTTTCTTT.

This clonotype was counted a few times. The chain employs TRBV5-4 and TRBJ1-4, with D unclear. CDR1 SGHNT and CDR2 YYREEE come from the germline V gene (reference sequence). This CDR3 contains 12 residues. V was clipped by 7 bases and J by 5 bases, with 9 bases between them. DNA for the CDR3: TGTGCCAGCGGGCAGGTGAATGAAAAACTGTTTTTT. This codes for CASGQVNEKLFF.

This clonotype showed up just a few times. V usage is TRBV6-5 and J usage is TRBJ2-7; 13 nucleotides match TRBD2. Trimming took 0 bases from V and 0 from J; bases not matched to a gene: 5. CDR1 and CDR2 from the germline V gene are MNHEY and SVGAGI. This CDR3 comprises 18 residues. CDR3 DNA sequence: TGTGCCAGCAGTTACTCGAAACTAGCGGGGGGGCTCTCCTACGAGCAGTACTTC. Amino acid sequence: CASSYSKLAGGLSYEQYF.

Comments on this clonotype: The junction shows a germline mismatch at one end, possibly a read error. The CDR3: CASSQDWLAGTDTQYF. The CDR3 nucleotides read TGCGCCAGCAGCCAAGATTGGCTAGCGGGCACAGATACGCAGTATTTT. The chain recombines TRBV4-2 with TRBJ2-3; 7 nucleotides align to TRBD2. The CDR3 loop spans 16 amino acids. Germline loops: CDR1 LGHNA, CDR2 YNFKEQ.

The table lists this clonotype with many counts. This chain joins TRBV5-1 and TRBJ2-7; D might be TRBD1 (6 bases). Trimming left V 6 bases short and J 0 bases short, with 16 bases between. The germline CDR1 and CDR2 sequences are SGHRS and YFSETQ. This CDR3 contains 15 residues. This CDR3 is CASTLGGGASYEQYF. CDR3 DNA: TGCGCCAGCACCCTTGGTGGGGGCGCCTCCTACGAGCAGTACTTC.

The chain combines TRBV20-1 with TRBJ2-7, with 8 bases fitting TRBD2. The CDR3 is 14 amino acids. CDR1 and CDR2 (germline): DFQATT, SNEGSKA (reference sequence). The CDR3 sequence is CSSRKAGDHYEQYF. The DNA of the CDR3 is TGCAGCTCTAGGAAAGCGGGAGACCACTACGAGCAGTACTTC.

This clonotype was seen more than once but under ten times. The genes are TRBV4-1 and TRBJ2-5; the D call may be TRBD1 or TRBD2 (6 bases each). Trimming cost V 1 base and J 4 bases, with 16 bases left between them. The germline gives CDR1 MGHRA, CDR2 YSYEKL. This CDR3 spans 16 amino acids. For the CDR3, the DNA is TGCGCCAGCAGCCAAGGCCAGGGGAGGATCGCAGAGACCCAGTACTTC. Translated, it gives CASSQGQGRIAETQYF.

This clonotype was seen a handful of times. V and J are TRBV3-1 and TRBJ2-2; 9 bases are shared with TRBD2. The CDR3 runs to 16 residues. CDR1 LGHDT and CDR2 YNNKEL come from the germline V gene (reference sequence). V shed 3 bases, J shed 0 bases, and the junction held 2 bases outside the gene matches. Here the CDR3 reads CASSHSGGSNTGELFF. In DNA, the CDR3 is TGTGCCAGCAGCCATAGCGGGGGATCGAACACCGGGGAGCTGTTTTTT.